These 16 T cell receptor beta chains originate from one sample sequenced in a study of identical twins. TCRdb reanalysed the 5' RACE reads using MiXCR and keeps one entry per CDR3 protein. The sample includes hundreds of thousands of distinct CDR3 sequences, 21% seen only once; the top ten take 4.3%. These same records also appear under a second study, on T cells expressing NK-cell markers.

The sequenced sample consisted of PBMCs. Every receptor here comes from a woman between 18 and 29 years old in good health.

Written as DNA, the CDR3 is TGTGCCAGCAGTCTATCAGGCACAACTAATGAAAAACTGTTTTTT. It codes for CASSLSGTTNEKLFF. This rearrangement joins TRBV12-3 or TRBV12-4 to TRBJ1-4; D remains ambiguous. Trimming left V 5 bases short and J 0 bases short, with 10 bases between. The CDR3 loop spans 15 amino acids.

This chain uses TRBV29-1 with TRBJ2-1, with D possibly being TRBD1 (6 bases). The CDR3 totals 13 residues. Germline assignment: CDR1 SQVTM and CDR2 ANQGSEA. V was shortened by 7 bases and J by 5 bases, with 15 bases between the two germline ends. This CDR3 reads CSGGRLQDNEQFF. CDR3 DNA sequence: TGCAGCGGGGGGCGGCTGCAGGACAATGAGCAGTTCTTC.

There are a few counts of this clonotype. The chain is built from TRBV7-2 and TRBJ2-1, with 7 bases lining up with TRBD2. The V and J ends lost 4 bases and 12 bases, in that order; junction bases with no gene match: 12. Per germline, CDR1 SGHTA and CDR2 FQGNSA. The length of the CDR3 is 14 residues. CDR3 nucleotide sequence: TGTGCCAGCAGCTCGGGAGGATGGCCCGAAGGGCAGTTCTTC. Translating gives CASSSGGWPEGQFF.

The chain combines TRBV12-3 or TRBV12-4 with TRBJ1-2; 8 nucleotides align to TRBD1. The CDR3 runs to 14 residues. The ends lost 6 bases at V and 8 bases at J; junction bases unmatched: 11. This CDR3 reads CASRKTGQGYGYTF. The CDR3 DNA sequence: TGTGCCAGCAGAAAGACTGGACAGGGTTACGGCTACACCTTC.

The V gene is TRBV27, the J gene TRBJ1-1, with TRBD1 matching over 7 bases. The CDR3 length is 14 residues. The V segment lost 5 bases and the J segment 5 bases; nucleotides outside the gene matches: 8. Germline V lookup: CDR1 MNHEY, CDR2 SMNVEV (reference sequence). The CDR3 reads CASSDRVGGTEAFF. The CDR3, as DNA: TGTGCCAGCAGTGACAGGGTTGGGGGGACTGAAGCTTTCTTT.

The sample holds a few counts of this clonotype. V is TRBV20-1 and J is TRBJ2-3; the D is unclear. CDR3 length: 14 residues. With 2 bases removed from V and 2 bases from J, the gap between germline ends came to 11 bases. From germline, CDR1 is DFQATT and CDR2 SNEGSKA (reference sequence). In nucleotides, the CDR3 is TGCAGTGCTAGACGCGTGGGTCCCACAGATACGCAGTATTTT. Protein sequence: CSARRVGPTDTQYF.

This clonotype was found a few times. The rearrangement uses TRBV5-1 and TRBJ2-5; 9 nucleotides line up with TRBD2. Per germline, CDR1 SGHRS and CDR2 YFSETQ. V shed 0 bases, J shed 1 base, and the junction held 4 bases outside the gene matches. The CDR3 consists of 16 residues. In DNA, the CDR3 is TGCGCCAGCAGCTTGGCGCGGGGGGGGTCCCAAGAGACCCAGTACTTC. It codes for CASSLARGGSQETQYF. The full variable domain, completed using reference TRBV5-1 and TRBJ2-5, is KAGVTQTPRYLIKTRGQQVTLSCSPISGHRSVSWYQQTPGQGLQFLFEYFSETQRNKGNFPGRFSGRQFSNSRSEMNVSTLELGDSALYLCASSLARGGSQETQYFGPGTRLLVL.

This clonotype showed up just a few times. The chain is built from TRBV5-1 and TRBJ2-1; 9 bases are a match to TRBD2. The ends lost 5 bases at V and 4 bases at J; junction bases unmatched: 10. CDR3 length equals 16 residues. CDR1 and CDR2 (germline): SGHRS, YFSETQ. The DNA of the CDR3 is TGCGCCAGCAGTCCCCGTAGCGGGGGATTATACAATGAGCAGTTCTTC. It is translated as CASSPRSGGLYNEQFF. The entire variable domain, with the rest obtained from reference TRBV5-1 and TRBJ2-1, is as follows: KAGVTQTPRYLIKTRGQQVTLSCSPISGHRSVSWYQQTPGQGLQFLFEYFSETQRNKGNFPGRFSGRQFSNSRSEMNVSTLELGDSALYLCASSPRSGGLYNEQFFGPGTRLTVL.

The V and J genes are TRBV7-9 and TRBJ2-7; D is ambiguous. This CDR3 is built from 15 residues. Germline values: CDR1 SEHNR, CDR2 FQNEAQ (reference sequence). Trimming left V 2 bases short and J 0 bases short, with 11 bases between. In nucleotides, the CDR3 is TGTGCCAGCAGCTTATCTGGCGTTAGCTCCTACGAGCAGTACTTC. This codes for CASSLSGVSSYEQYF.

This clonotype came up many times. The rearrangement uses TRBV6-2 or TRBV6-3 and TRBJ1-2, with D possibly being TRBD1 (5 bases). Germline V CDR1 and CDR2: MNHEY, SVGEGT. V lost 6 bases and J 2 bases, leaving 10 bases between the germline ends. The CDR3 extends over 13 amino acids. The CDR3 nucleotides read TGTGCCAGCAGCTTCCGGGACAACTATGGCTACACCTTC. Encoded protein: CASSFRDNYGYTF.

The DNA for the CDR3 is TGTGCCACCCCGTCGGGCAGGAACACTGAAGCTTTCTTT. Translation gives CATPSGRNTEAFF. This sequence joins TRBV2 and TRBJ1-1; D is unclear. CDR1 SNHLY and CDR2 FYNNEI come from the germline V gene. The CDR3 loop spans 13 amino acids. V lost 10 bases and J 1 base, leaving 13 bases between the germline ends. Looking up the rest from reference TRBV2 and TRBJ1-1 gives the full variable domain: EPEVTQTPSHQVTQMGQEVILRCVPISNHLYFYWYRQILGQKVEFLVSFYNNEISEKSEIFDDQFSVERPDGSNFTLKIRSTKLEDSAMYFCATPSGRNTEAFFGQGTRLTVV.

This clonotype showed up just a few times. The chain carries TRBV20-1 and TRBJ2-7; 16 positions agree with TRBD2. V trimming: 6 bases; J trimming: 2 bases; junction bases outside the gene matches: 1. Germline V CDR1 and CDR2: DFQATT, SNEGSKA (reference sequence). The CDR3 is made up of 14 amino acids. The CDR3 loop reads CSAGTSGRAYEQYF. CDR3 coding DNA: TGCAGTGCCGGGACTAGCGGGAGGGCCTACGAGCAGTACTTC.

The CDR3 DNA is TGTGCCAGCAGCGCAGACAGGGGCAGACGAAAACTGTTTTTT. Protein sequence: CASSADRGRRKLFF. The V call is TRBV3-1, the J call TRBJ1-4; TRBD1 matches at 8 bases. V lost 5 bases to trimming and J lost 10 bases; unmatched junction nucleotides: 9. This CDR3 comprises 14 residues. Germline lookup yields CDR1 LGHDT and CDR2 YNNKEL (reference sequence).

This clonotype was detected many times. The chain has TRBV5-1 and TRBJ2-1; D is tentatively TRBD1 or TRBD2 (6 bases each). Germline V CDR1 and CDR2: SGHRS, YFSETQ. The CDR3 spans 15 residues. The V end lost 0 bases, the J end lost 5 bases, and 12 bases lay between the germline ends. CDR3 nucleotide sequence: TGCGCCAGCAGCTTGGTCGGGGGCGGCGACAATGAGCAGTTCTTC. It codes for CASSLVGGGDNEQFF.

This clonotype was found a few times. This chain links TRBV9 with TRBJ1-1, with D uncertain. This CDR3 spans 15 amino acids. The V and J ends lost 6 bases and 1 base respectively, with 16 bases between them. CDR1 is SGDLS, CDR2 YYNGEE, per germline. The CDR3 DNA sequence: TGTGCCAGCACTACACTACCGGCGGGGAACACTGAAGCTTTCTTT. Its protein product is CASTTLPAGNTEAFF.

This chain links TRBV5-1 with TRBJ2-1; 9 bases agree with TRBD2. The germline V gene has CDR1 SGHRS and CDR2 YFSETQ. V dropped 0 bases and J dropped 5; count of bases not matched to a gene: 6. This CDR3 spans 16 amino acids. The CDR3 sequence is CASSLVPSGAHNEQFF. DNA of the CDR3: TGCGCCAGCAGCTTGGTCCCTAGCGGGGCCCACAATGAGCAGTTCTTC. The full variable domain, in which reference TRBV5-1 and TRBJ2-1 provide the parts outside the CDR3, is KAGVTQTPRYLIKTRGQQVTLSCSPISGHRSVSWYQQTPGQGLQFLFEYFSETQRNKGNFPGRFSGRQFSNSRSEMNVSTLELGDSALYLCASSLVPSGAHNEQFFGPGTRLTVL.